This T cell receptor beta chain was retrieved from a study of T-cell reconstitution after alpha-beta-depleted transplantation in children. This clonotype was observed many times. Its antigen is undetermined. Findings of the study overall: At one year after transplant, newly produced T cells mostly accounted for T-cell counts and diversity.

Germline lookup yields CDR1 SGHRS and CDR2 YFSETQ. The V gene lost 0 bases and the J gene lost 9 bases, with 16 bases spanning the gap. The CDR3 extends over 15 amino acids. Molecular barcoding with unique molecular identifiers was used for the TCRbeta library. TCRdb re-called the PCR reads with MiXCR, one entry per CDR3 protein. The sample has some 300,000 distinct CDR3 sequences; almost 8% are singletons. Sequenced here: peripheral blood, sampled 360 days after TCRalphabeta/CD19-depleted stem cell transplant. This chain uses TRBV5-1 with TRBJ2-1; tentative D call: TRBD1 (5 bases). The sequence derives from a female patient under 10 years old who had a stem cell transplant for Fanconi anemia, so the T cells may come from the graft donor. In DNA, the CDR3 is TGCGCCAGCAGCTTGGAGGGTGATGGGGCCGGTGAGCAGTTCTTC. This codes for CASSLEGDGAGEQFF.